Following are 14 T cell receptor beta chains from one sample sequenced in a study of blood T cell repertoires in COVID-19. The assay was immunoSEQ multiplex PCR, and TCRdb's table has in-frame clones only and misses some. Of a few hundred thousand clones in the sample, roughly 80% were seen once. Sequencing was carried out using PBMCs or T cells enriched from blood (not recorded which). The receptors were sampled from a woman in her 40s with acute COVID-19.

This clone occurred once. This sequence joins TRBV30 and TRBJ1-2; TRBD1 agrees at 9 bases. The germline V gene has CDR1 GTSNPN and CDR2 SVGIG (reference sequence). CDR3 length: 14 residues. V was pared by 5 bases and J by 4 bases, with 8 bases of the junction left unmatched. Here the CDR3 DNA reads TGTGCCTGGGGTACAGGGGGCGCGTTCTATGGCTACACCTTC. It is translated as CAWGTGGAFYGYTF.

CDR3 nucleotide sequence: TGTGCCACCAGGAAGACAGGGGAGGACACCGGGGAGCTGTTTTTT. Its protein product is CATRKTGEDTGELFF. V and J are TRBV24-1 and TRBJ2-2; TRBD1 matches at 8 bases. The germline gives CDR1 KGHDR, CDR2 SFDVKD. This CDR3 region has 15 residues. J lost 3 bases, V lost 7 bases, and 6 bases had no gene match.

The V and J genes are TRBV9 and TRBJ2-7, with 10 bases matching TRBD2. This CDR3 spans 15 amino acids. Germline CDR1 and CDR2: SGDLS and YYNGEE. J gave up 2 bases and V 3 bases, and 5 bases lay outside the gene matches. CDR3 nucleotide sequence: TGTGCCAGCAGCGCGGCCGGGACTAGCGCCTACGAGCAGTACTTC. It translates to CASSAAGTSAYEQYF.

The gene calls are TRBV5-8 and TRBJ1-1, with a weak D call TRBD1 (6 bases). Trimming removed 3 bases from V and 8 bases from J, with 11 bases in between. This CDR3 has 12 residues. CDR1 is SGHTS and CDR2 is YDEGEE in the germline V gene. DNA for the CDR3: TGTGCCAGCAGCTGGGGGAGGGGGGAAGCTTTCTTT. Amino acid sequence: CASSWGRGEAFF.

V usage is TRBV18 and J usage is TRBJ1-2; 8 bases are shared with TRBD1. The trim removed 5 bases at V and 3 bases at J, leaving 2 bases unmatched. The CDR3 runs to 13 residues. CDR1 KGHSH and CDR2 LQKENI come from the germline V gene. As DNA, the CDR3 is TGTGCCAGCTCAATACAGGGGGACTATGGCTACACCTTC. Translated, it gives CASSIQGDYGYTF.

The rearrangement links TRBV6-4 to TRBJ1-2; 12 bases align to TRBD1. The CDR3 loop spans 15 amino acids. The ends lost 8 bases at V and 8 bases at J; junction bases unmatched: 12. CDR1 and CDR2 from the germline V gene are MRHNA and SNTAGT. CDR3 nucleotides: TGTGCCAGCCGAGGGACAGGGGGCTTTGTAGGAGGCTACACCTTC. As protein: CASRGTGGFVGGYTF.

This chain links TRBV5-4 with TRBJ2-2; 7 bases are shared with TRBD2. J gave up 5 bases and V 1 base, and 5 bases lay outside the gene matches. Looked up from germline, CDR1 is SGHNT and CDR2 is YYREEE (reference sequence). The CDR3 totals 15 residues. The DNA for the CDR3 is TGTGCCAGCAGCTTGTCGGGCGGGAGAACCGGGGAGCTGTTTTTT. Translating it yields CASSLSGGRTGELFF.

This chain uses TRBV29-1 with TRBJ1-2, with a weak D call TRBD1 (6 bases). The CDR3 has 15 residues. Trimming stripped 5 bases from V and 7 bases from J, with 23 bases between. Germline CDR1 is SQVTM and CDR2 is ANQGSEA. This CDR3 reads CSVPGGSLVFGGYTF. DNA for the CDR3: TGCAGCGTTCCGGGGGGCTCCCTTGTGTTCGGTGGCTACACCTTC.

CDR3 region: CASSKQGAGYTF. As DNA, the CDR3 is TGTGCCAGCAGCAAACAGGGGGCAGGCTACACCTTC. The chain has TRBV5-4 and TRBJ1-2, with TRBD1 identical over 9 bases. The CDR3 is 12 residues long. Trimming took 4 bases from V and 8 from J; bases not matched to a gene: 3. Germline V gene sequence: CDR1 SGHNT, CDR2 YYREEE (reference sequence).

This clone was counted between two and nine times. V gene TRBV9 combines with J gene TRBJ1-2; perhaps TRBD1 as D (5 bases). V dropped 0 bases and J dropped 3 bases, with 15 bases sitting between them. The CDR3 spans 16 residues. Per the germline V gene, CDR1 is SGDLS and CDR2 is YYNGEE. CDR3 in DNA: TGTGCCAGCAGCGTAGCCCCGACACAGGCAGACTATGGCTACACCTTC. The encoded protein is CASSVAPTQADYGYTF.

The chain joins TRBV13 to TRBJ2-1; TRBD2 matches at 8 bases. This CDR3 is built from 15 residues. The V gene's germline CDR1 is PRHDT and CDR2 FYEKMQ (reference sequence). The J segment lost 8 bases and the V segment lost 6 bases, leaving 12 bases of the junction unmatched. The CDR3 loop is CASRKRGGSTYEQFF. In DNA, the CDR3 is TGTGCCAGCAGGAAACGGGGGGGCTCTACCTATGAGCAGTTCTTC.

The V call is TRBV20-1, the J call TRBJ1-4, with D perhaps matching TRBD1 (5 bases). This CDR3 region has 13 residues. Deletions cut 3 bases from V and 7 bases from J, with 12 bases between. The germline V gene encodes CDR1 DFQATT and CDR2 SNEGSKA (reference sequence). The CDR3 sequence is CSASSGGVEKLFF. The CDR3 coding sequence is TGCAGTGCTAGTTCCGGGGGTGTTGAAAAACTGTTTTTT.

The chain uses TRBV4-3 and TRBJ1-2; 8 bases are shared with TRBD1. Trimming removed 0 bases from V and 7 bases from J; junction bases left unmatched: 7. Germline assignment: CDR1 LGHNA and CDR2 YSLEER. This CDR3 has 15 residues. The CDR3 bases are TGCGCCAGCAGCCAAGATCCCCAGGGGGCGGCTGGCTACACCTTC. It is translated as CASSQDPQGAAGYTF.

The chain carries TRBV3-1 (or the pseudogene TRBV3-2) and TRBJ2-7, with TRBD2 identical over 7 bases. Germline V CDR1 and CDR2: LGHDT, YNNKEL (reference sequence). V was pared by 4 bases and J by 2 bases, with 5 bases of the junction left unmatched. CDR3 size: 14 residues. The CDR3 region is CASSLGGGAYEQYF. CDR3 coding DNA: TGTGCCAGCAGCCTCGGGGGAGGGGCCTACGAGCAGTACTTC.